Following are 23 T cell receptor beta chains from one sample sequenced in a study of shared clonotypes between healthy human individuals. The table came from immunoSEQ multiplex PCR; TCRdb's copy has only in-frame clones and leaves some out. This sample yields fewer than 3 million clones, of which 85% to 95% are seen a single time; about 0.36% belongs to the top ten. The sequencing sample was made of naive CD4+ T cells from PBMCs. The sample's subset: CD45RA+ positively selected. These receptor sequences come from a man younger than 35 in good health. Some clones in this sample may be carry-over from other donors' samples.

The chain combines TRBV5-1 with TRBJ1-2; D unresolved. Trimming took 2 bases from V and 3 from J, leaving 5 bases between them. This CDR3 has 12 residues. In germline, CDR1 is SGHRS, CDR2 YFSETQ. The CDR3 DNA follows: TGCGCCAGCAGCTTTCAGGACTATGGCTACACCTTC. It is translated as CASSFQDYGYTF.

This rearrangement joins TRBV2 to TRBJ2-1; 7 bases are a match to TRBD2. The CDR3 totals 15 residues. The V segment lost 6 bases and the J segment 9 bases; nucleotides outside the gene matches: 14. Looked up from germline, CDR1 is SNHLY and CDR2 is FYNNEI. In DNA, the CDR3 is TGTGCCAGCAGGGCCCGACTAGCTGACGCTTTTGAGCAGTTCTTC. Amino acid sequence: CASRARLADAFEQFF.

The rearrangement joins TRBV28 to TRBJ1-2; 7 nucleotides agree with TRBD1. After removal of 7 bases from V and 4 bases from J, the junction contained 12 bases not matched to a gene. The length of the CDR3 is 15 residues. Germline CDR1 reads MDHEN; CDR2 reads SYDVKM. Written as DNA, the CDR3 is TGTGCCAGCACCCTTCAGACAGGGCATAGCTATGGCTACACCTTC. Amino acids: CASTLQTGHSYGYTF.

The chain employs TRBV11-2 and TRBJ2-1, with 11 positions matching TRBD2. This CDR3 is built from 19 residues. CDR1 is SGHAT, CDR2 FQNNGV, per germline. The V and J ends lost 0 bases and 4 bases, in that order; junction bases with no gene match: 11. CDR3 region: CASSLDDRWASGGYNEQFF. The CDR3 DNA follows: TGTGCCAGCAGCTTAGATGACAGGTGGGCTAGCGGGGGGTACAATGAGCAGTTCTTC.

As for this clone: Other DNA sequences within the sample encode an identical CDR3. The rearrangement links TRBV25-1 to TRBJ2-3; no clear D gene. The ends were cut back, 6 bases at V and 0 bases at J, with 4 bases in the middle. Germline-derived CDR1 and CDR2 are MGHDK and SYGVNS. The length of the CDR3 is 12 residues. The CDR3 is CASRSSTDTQYF. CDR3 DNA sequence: TGTGCCAGCAGGTCTAGCACAGATACGCAGTATTTT.

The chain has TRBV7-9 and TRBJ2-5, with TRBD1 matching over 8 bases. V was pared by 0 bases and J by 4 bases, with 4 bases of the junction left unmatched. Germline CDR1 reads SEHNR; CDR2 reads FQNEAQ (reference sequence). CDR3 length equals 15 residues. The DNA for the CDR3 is TGTGCCAGCAGCTTAGCGCCCAGGGGGCGAGAGACCCAGTACTTC. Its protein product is CASSLAPRGRETQYF. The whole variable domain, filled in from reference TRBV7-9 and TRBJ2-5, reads DTGVSQNPRHKITKRGQNVTFRCDPISEHNRLYWYRQTLGQGPEFLTYFQNEAQLEKSRLLSDRFSAERPKGSFSTLEIQRTEQGDSAMYLCASSLAPRGRETQYFGPGTRLLVL.

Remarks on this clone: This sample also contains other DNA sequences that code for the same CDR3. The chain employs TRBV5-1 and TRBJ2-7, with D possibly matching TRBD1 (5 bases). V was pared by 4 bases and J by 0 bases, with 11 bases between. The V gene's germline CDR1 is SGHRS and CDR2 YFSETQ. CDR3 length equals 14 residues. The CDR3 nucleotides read TGCGCCAGCAGCCGACGGACAAGCTCCTACGAGCAGTACTTC. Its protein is CASSRRTSSYEQYF.

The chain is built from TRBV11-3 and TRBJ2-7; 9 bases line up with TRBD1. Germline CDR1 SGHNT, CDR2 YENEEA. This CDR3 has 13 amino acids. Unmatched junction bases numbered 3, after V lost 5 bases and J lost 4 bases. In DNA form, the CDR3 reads TGTGCCAGCAGCCAGGGACAGGGTTACGAGCAGTACTTC. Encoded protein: CASSQGQGYEQYF. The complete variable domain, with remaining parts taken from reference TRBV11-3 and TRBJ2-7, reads EAGVVQSPRYKIIEKKQPVAFWCNPISGHNTLYWYLQNLGQGPELLIRYENEEAVDDSQLPKDRFSAERLKGVDSTLKIQPAELGDSAVYLCASSQGQGYEQYFGPGTRLTVT.

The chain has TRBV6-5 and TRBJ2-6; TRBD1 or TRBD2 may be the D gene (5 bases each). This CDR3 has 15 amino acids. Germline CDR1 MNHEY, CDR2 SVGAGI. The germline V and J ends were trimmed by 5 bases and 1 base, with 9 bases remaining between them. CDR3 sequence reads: CASSLGASGANVLTF. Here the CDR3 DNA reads TGTGCCAGCAGTCTCGGGGCGTCTGGGGCCAACGTCCTGACTTTC.

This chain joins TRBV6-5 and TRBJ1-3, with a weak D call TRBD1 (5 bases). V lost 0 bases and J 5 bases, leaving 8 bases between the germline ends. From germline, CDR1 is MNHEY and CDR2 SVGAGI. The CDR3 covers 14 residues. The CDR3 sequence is CASSYSRQRNTIYF. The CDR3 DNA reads TGTGCCAGCAGTTACTCGAGACAGCGAAACACCATATATTTT.

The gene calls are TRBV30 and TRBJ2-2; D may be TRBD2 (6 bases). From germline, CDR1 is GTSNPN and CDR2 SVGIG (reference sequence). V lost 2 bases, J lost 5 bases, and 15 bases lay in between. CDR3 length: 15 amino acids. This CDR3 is CAWSRARGGTGELFF. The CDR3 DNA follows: TGTGCCTGGAGTCGGGCGCGGGGCGGGACCGGGGAGCTGTTTTTT.

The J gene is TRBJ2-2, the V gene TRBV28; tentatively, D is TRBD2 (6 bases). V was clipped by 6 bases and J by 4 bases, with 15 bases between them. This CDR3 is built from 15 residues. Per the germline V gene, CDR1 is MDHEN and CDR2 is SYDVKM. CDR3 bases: TGTGCCAGCAGCTCAGGCGGGAAGGGCACCGGGGAGCTGTTTTTT. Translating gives CASSSGGKGTGELFF.

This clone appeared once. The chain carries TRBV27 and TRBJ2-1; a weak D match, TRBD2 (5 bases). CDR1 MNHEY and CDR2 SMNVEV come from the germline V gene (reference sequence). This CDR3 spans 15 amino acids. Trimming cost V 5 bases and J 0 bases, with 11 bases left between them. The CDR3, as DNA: TGTGCCAGCAGTACGCCGGGAAGCTCCTACAATGAGCAGTTCTTC. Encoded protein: CASSTPGSSYNEQFF.

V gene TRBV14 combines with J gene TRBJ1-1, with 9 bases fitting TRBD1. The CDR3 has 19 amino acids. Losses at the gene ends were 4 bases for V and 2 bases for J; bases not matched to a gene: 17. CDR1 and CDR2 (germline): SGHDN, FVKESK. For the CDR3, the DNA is TGTGCCAGCAGCCCCTTCTTGATCAAACAGACAGGGGGAAACACTGAAGCTTTCTTT. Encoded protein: CASSPFLIKQTGGNTEAFF.

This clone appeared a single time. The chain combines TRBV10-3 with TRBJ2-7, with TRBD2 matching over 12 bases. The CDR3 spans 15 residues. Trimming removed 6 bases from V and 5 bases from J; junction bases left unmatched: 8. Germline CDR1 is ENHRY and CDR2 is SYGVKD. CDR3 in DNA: TGTGCCATCAGCGGAGGGACTAGCGGGTTCAACGAGCAGTACTTC. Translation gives CAISGGTSGFNEQYF.

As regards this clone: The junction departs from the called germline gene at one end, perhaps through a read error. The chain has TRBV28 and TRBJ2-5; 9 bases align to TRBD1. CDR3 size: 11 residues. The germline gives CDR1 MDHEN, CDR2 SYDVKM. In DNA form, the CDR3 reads TGTGCCAGCAGTAAGAACAGGGGGCCTCACTTC. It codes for CASSKNRGPHF.

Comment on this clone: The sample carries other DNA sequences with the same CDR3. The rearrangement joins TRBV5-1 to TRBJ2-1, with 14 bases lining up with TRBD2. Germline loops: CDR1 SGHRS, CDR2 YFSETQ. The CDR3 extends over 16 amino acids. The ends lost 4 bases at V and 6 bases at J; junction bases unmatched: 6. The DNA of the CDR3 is TGCGCCAGCAGCCCCGGGACTAGCGGGAGCATCAATGAGCAGTTCTTC. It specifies CASSPGTSGSINEQFF. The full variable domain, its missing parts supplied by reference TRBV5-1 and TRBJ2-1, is KAGVTQTPRYLIKTRGQQVTLSCSPISGHRSVSWYQQTPGQGLQFLFEYFSETQRNKGNFPGRFSGRQFSNSRSEMNVSTLELGDSALYLCASSPGTSGSINEQFFGPGTRLTVL.

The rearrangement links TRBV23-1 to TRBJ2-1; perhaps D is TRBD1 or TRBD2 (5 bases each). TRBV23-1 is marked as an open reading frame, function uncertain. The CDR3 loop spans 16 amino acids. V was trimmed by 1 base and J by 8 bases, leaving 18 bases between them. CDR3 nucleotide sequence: TGCGCCAGCAGTCAATGGCACCCGAATTGGGACCATGAGCAGTTCTTC. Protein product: CASSQWHPNWDHEQFF.

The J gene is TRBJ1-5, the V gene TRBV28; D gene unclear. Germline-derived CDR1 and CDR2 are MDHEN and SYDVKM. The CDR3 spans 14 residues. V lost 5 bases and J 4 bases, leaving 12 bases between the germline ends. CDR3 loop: CASSGWDKNQPQHF. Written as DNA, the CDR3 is TGTGCCAGCAGTGGGTGGGATAAAAATCAGCCCCAGCATTTT.

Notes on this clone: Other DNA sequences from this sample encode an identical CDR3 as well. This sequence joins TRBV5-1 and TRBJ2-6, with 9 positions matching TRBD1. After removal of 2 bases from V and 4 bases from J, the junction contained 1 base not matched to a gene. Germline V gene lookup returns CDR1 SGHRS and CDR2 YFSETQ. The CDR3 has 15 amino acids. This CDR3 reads CASSLQGAGANVLTF. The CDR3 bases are TGCGCCAGCAGCTTACAGGGGGCCGGGGCCAACGTCCTGACTTTC.

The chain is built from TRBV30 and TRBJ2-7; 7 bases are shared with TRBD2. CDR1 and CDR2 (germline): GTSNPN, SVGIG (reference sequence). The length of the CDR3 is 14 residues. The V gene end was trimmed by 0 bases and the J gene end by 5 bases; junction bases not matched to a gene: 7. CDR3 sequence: CAWSVGGSGDEQYF. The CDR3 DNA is TGTGCCTGGAGTGTAGGCGGGAGCGGCGACGAGCAGTACTTC.

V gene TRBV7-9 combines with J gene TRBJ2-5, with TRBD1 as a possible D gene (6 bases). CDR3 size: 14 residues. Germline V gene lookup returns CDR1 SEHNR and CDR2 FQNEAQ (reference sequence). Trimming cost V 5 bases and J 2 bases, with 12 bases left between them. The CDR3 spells CASSPRTVQETQYF. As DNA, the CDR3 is TGTGCCAGCAGCCCGCGGACAGTTCAAGAGACCCAGTACTTC.

The CDR3 is CASSSGGRGYNEQFF. The CDR3 DNA reads as TGTGCCAGCAGTTCGGGGGGGAGAGGCTACAATGAGCAGTTCTTC. The rearrangement uses TRBV6-6 and TRBJ2-1; 8 positions agree with TRBD2. This CDR3 comprises 15 residues. Germline V gives CDR1 MNHNY, CDR2 SVGAGI (reference sequence). With V trimmed by 4 bases and J by 3 bases, 5 bases remained unmatched.